This T cell receptor (beta chain) was documented in a study of shared clonotypes between healthy human individuals. Sorted-subset replicate PCR reactions were performed with around 210 ng DNA, corresponding to roughly 30,000 T cell genomes. The table came from immunoSEQ multiplex PCR; TCRdb's copy has only in-frame clones and leaves some out. The table records hundreds of thousands of clones, approximately 79% of them present only once. CDR1 MNHNS and CDR2 SASEGT come from the germline V gene. J gave up 5 bases and V 6 bases, and 6 bases lay outside the gene matches. The length of the CDR3 is 13 residues.

Sequenced sample: memory CD4+ T cells sorted from blood. Specified subset: CD45RA-negative fraction. This rearrangement joins TRBV6-1 to TRBJ2-7, with 8 bases lining up with TRBD2. The sequence came from a woman in her twenties or thirties in good health. The CDR3 here is CASRAPGRDEQYF. In DNA, the CDR3 is TGTGCCAGCAGGGCCCCCGGGAGGGACGAGCAGTACTTC.